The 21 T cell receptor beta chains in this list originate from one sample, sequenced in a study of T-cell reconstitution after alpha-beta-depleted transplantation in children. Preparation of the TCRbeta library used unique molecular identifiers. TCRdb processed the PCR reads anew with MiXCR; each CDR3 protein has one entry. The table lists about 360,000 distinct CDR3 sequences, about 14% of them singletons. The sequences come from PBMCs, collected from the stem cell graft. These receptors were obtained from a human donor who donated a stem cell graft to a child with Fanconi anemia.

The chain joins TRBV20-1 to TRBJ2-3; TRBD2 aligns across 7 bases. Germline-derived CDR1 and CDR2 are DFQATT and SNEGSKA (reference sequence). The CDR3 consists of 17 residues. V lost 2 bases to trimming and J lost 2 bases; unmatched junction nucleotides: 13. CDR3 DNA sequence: TGCAGTGCTAGATTTCGATCCCTAGCGGAGACCACAGATACGCAGTATTTT. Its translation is CSARFRSLAETTDTQYF.

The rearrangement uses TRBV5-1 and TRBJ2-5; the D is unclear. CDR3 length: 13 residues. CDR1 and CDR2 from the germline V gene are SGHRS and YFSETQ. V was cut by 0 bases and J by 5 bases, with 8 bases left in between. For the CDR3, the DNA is TGCGCCAGCAGCTTGGGGGCTTCGGAGACCCAGTACTTC. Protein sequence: CASSLGASETQYF. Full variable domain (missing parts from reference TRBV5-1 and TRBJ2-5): KAGVTQTPRYLIKTRGQQVTLSCSPISGHRSVSWYQQTPGQGLQFLFEYFSETQRNKGNFPGRFSGRQFSNSRSEMNVSTLELGDSALYLCASSLGASETQYFGPGTRLLVL.

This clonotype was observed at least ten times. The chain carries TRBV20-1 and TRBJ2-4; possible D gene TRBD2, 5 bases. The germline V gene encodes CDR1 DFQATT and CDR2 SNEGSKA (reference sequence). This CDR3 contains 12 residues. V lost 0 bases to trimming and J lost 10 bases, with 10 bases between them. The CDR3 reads CSARDGETIQYF. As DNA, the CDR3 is TGCAGTGCTAGAGATGGGGAGACGATTCAGTACTTC.

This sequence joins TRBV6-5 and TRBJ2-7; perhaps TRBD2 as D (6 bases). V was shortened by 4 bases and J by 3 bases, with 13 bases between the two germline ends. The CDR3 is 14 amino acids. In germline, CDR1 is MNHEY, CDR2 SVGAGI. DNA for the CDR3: TGTGCCAGCAGTTCCTCGGGAGCGAACTACGAGCAGTACTTC. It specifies CASSSSGANYEQYF.

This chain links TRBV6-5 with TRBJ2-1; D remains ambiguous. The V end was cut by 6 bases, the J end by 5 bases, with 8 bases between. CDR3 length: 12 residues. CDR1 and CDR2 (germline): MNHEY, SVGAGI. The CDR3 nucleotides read TGTGCCAGCAGCCACCCGGACAATGAGCAGTTCTTC. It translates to CASSHPDNEQFF.

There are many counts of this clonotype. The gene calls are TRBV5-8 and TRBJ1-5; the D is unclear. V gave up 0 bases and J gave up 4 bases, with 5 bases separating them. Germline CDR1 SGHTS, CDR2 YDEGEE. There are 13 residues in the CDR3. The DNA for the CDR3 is TGTGCCAGCAGCTTGGACAAAAATCAGCCCCAGCATTTT. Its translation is CASSLDKNQPQHF.

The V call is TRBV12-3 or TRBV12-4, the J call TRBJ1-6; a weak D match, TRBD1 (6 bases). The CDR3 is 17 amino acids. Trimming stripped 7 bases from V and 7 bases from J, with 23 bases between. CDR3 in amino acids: CASTLRGGAAWNSPLHF. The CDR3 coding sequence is TGTGCCAGCACCCTGCGGGGGGGGGCCGCCTGGAATTCACCCCTCCACTTT.

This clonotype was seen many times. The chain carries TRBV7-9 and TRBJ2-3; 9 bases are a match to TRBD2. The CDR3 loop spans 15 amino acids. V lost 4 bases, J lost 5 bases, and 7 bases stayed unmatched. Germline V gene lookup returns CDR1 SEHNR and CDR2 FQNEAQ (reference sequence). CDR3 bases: TGTGCCAGCAGCTACCGACTAGCGGTGGGAGATACGCAGTATTTT. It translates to CASSYRLAVGDTQYF.

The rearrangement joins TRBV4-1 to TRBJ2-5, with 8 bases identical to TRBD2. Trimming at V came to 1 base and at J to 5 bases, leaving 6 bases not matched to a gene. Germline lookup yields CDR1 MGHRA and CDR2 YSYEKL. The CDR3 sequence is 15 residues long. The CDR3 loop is CASSQVLAGSETQYF. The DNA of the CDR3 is TGCGCCAGCAGCCAAGTGCTAGCGGGCAGTGAGACCCAGTACTTC.

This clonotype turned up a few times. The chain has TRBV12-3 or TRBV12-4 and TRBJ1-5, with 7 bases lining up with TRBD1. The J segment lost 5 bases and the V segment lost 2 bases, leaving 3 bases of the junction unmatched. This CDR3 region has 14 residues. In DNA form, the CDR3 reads TGTGCCAGCAGTTTACAGGGGGAAGATCAGCCCCAGCATTTT. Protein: CASSLQGEDQPQHF.

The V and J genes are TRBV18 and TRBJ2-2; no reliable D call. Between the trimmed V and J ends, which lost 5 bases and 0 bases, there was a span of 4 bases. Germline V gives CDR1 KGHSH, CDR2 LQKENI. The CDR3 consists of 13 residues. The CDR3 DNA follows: TGTGCCAGCTCAAAATCGAACACCGGGGAGCTGTTTTTT. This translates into CASSKSNTGELFF.

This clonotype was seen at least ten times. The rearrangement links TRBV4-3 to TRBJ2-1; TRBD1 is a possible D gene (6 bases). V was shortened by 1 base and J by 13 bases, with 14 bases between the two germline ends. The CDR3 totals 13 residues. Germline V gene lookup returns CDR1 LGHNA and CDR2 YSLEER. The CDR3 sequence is CASSQVPGHSQFF. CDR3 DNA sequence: TGCGCCAGCAGCCAAGTCCCGGGACATAGCCAGTTCTTC.

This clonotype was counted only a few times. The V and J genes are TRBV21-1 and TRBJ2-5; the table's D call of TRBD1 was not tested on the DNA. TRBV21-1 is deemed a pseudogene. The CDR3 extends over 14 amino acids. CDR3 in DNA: TGTGCCAGCAGCTCCCAGGGGCGTGGGGAGACCCAGTACTTC. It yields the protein CASSSQGRGETQYF.

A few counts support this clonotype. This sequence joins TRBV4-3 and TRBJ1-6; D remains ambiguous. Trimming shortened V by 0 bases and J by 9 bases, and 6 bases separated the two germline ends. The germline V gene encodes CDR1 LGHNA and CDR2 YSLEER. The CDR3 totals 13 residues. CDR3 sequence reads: CASSQDDTSPLHF. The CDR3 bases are TGCGCCAGCAGCCAAGACGACACTTCACCCCTCCACTTT.

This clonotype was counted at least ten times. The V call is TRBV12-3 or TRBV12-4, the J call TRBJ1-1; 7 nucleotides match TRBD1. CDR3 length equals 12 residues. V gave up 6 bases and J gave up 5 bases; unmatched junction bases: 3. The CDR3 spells CASSPGGTEAFF. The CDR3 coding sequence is TGTGCCAGCAGCCCAGGGGGTACTGAAGCTTTCTTT.

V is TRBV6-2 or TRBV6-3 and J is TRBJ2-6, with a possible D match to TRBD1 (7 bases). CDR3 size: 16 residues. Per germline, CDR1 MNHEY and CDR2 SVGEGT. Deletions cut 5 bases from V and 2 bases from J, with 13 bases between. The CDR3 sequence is CASSAQGGPGANVLTF. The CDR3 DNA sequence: TGTGCCAGCAGTGCTCAGGGGGGACCTGGGGCCAACGTCCTGACTTTC.

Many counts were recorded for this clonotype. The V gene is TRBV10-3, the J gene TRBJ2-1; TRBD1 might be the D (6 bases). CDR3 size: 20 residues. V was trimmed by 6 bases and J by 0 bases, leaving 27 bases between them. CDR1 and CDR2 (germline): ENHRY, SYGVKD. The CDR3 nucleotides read TGTGCCATCAGCCGCAGGGAGACAGGCCTCTCTTCTAGCTCCTACAATGAGCAGTTCTTC. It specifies CAISRRETGLSSSSYNEQFF.

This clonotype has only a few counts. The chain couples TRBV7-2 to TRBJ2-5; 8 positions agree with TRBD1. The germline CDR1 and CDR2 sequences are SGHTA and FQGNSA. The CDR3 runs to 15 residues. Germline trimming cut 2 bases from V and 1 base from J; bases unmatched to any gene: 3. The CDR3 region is CASSLMGTGQETQYF. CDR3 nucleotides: TGTGCCAGCAGCTTAATGGGGACAGGCCAAGAGACCCAGTACTTC.

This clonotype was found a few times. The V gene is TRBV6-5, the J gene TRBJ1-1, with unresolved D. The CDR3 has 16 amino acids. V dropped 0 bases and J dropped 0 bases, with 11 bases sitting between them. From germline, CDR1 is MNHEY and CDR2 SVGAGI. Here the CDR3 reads CASSYSPETLNTEAFF. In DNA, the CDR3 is TGTGCCAGCAGTTACTCCCCCGAGACTTTGAACACTGAAGCTTTCTTT.

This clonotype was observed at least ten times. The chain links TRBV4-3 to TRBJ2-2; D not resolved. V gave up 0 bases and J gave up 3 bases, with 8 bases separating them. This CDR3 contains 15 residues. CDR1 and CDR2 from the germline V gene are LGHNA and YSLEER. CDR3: CASSQELDHTGELFF. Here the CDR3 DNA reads TGCGCCAGCAGCCAAGAGTTAGACCACACCGGGGAGCTGTTTTTT.

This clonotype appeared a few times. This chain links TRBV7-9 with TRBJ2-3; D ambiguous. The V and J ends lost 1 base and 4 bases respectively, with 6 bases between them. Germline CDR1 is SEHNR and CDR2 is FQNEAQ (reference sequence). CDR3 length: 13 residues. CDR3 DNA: TGTGCCAGCAGCTTAGTTCTAGCAGATACGCAGTATTTT. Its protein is CASSLVLADTQYF. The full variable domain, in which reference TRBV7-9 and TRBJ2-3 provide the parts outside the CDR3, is DTGVSQNPRHKITKRGQNVTFRCDPISEHNRLYWYRQTLGQGPEFLTYFQNEAQLEKSRLLSDRFSAERPKGSFSTLEIQRTEQGDSAMYLCASSLVLADTQYFGPGTRLTVL.